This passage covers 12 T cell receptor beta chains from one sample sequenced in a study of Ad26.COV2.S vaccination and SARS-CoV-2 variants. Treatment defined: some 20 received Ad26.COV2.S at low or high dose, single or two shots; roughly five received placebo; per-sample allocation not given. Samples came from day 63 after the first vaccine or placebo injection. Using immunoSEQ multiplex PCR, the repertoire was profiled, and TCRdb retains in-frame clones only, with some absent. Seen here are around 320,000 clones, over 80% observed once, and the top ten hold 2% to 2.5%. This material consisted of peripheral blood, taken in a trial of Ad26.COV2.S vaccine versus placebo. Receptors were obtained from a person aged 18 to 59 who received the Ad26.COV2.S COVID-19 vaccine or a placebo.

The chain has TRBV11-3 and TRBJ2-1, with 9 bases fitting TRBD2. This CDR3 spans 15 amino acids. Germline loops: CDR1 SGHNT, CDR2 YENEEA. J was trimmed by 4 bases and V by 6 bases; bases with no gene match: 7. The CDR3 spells CASSFQRGVYNEQFF. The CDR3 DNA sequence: TGTGCCAGCAGTTTCCAGCGGGGGGTGTACAATGAGCAGTTCTTC. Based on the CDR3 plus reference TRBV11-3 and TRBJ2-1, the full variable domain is EAGVVQSPRYKIIEKKQPVAFWCNPISGHNTLYWYLQNLGQGPELLIRYENEEAVDDSQLPKDRFSAERLKGVDSTLKIQPAELGDSAVYLCASSFQRGVYNEQFFGPGTRLTVL.

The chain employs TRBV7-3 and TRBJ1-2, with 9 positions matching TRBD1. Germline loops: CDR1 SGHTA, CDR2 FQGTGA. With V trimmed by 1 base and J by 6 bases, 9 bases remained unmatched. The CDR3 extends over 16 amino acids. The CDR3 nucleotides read TGTGCCAGCAGCTTAAAGCCGGGACAGGGACTGGATGGCTACACCTTC. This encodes CASSLKPGQGLDGYTF.

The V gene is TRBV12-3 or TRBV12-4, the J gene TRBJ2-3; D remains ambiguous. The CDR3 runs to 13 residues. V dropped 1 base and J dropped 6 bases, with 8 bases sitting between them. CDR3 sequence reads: CASSLDVSDTQYF. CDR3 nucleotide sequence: TGTGCCAGCAGTTTAGACGTGTCTGATACGCAGTATTTT.

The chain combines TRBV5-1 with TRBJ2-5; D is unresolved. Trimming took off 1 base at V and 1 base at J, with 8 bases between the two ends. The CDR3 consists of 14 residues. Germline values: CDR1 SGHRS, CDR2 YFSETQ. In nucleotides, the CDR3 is TGCGCCAGCAGCTTGTTGTTCAGCCAAGAGACCCAGTACTTC. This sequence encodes CASSLLFSQETQYF.

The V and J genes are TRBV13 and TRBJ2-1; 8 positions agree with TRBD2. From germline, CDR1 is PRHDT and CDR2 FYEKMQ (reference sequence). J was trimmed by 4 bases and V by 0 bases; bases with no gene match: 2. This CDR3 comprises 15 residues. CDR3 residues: CASSLGLAEYNEQFF. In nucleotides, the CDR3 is TGTGCCAGCAGCTTAGGACTAGCGGAATACAATGAGCAGTTCTTC. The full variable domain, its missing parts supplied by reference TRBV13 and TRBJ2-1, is AAGVIQSPRHLIKEKRETATLKCYPIPRHDTVYWYQQGPGQDPQFLISFYEKMQSDKGSIPDRFSAQQFSDYHSELNMSSLELGDSALYFCASSLGLAEYNEQFFGPGTRLTVL.

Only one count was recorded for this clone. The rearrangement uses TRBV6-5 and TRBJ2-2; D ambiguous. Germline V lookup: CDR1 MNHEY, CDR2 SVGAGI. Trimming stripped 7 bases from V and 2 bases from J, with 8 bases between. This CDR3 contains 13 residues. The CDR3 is CASNPVNTGELFF. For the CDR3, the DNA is TGTGCCAGCAATCCAGTAAACACCGGGGAGCTGTTTTTT.

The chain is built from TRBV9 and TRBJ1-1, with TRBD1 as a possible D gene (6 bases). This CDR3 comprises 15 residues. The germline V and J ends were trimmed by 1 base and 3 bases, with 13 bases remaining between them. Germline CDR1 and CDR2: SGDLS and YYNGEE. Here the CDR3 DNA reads TGTGCCAGCAGCGTATACGGGGGGCAATACACTGAAGCTTTCTTT. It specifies CASSVYGGQYTEAFF.

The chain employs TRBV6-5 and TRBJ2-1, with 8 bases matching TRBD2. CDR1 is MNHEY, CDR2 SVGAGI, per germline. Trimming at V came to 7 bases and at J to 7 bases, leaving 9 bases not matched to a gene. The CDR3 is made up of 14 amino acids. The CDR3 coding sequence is TGTGCCAGCACCCGACTAGCGAACCAGAATGAGCAGTTCTTC. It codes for CASTRLANQNEQFF.

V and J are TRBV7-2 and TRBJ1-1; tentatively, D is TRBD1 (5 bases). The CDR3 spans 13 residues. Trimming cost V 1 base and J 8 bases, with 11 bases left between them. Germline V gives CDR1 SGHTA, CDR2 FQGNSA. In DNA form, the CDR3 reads TGTGCCAGCAGCTTAGGGTTGCGGGACGAAGCTTTCTTT. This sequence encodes CASSLGLRDEAFF.

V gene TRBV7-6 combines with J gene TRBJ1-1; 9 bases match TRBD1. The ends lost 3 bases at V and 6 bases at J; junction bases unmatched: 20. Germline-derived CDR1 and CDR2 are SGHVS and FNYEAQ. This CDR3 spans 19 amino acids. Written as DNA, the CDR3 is TGTGCCAGCAGCTTGACCAGGACAGGGGCCGCCCGGTTGATACCTGAAGCTTTCTTT. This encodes CASSLTRTGAARLIPEAFF.

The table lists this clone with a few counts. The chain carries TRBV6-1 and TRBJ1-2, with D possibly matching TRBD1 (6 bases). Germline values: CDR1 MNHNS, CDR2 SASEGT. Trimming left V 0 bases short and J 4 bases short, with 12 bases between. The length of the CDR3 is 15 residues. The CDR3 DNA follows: TGTGCCAGCAGTGAAGCGGTAGGGGGACTCTATGGCTACACCTTC. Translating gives CASSEAVGGLYGYTF.

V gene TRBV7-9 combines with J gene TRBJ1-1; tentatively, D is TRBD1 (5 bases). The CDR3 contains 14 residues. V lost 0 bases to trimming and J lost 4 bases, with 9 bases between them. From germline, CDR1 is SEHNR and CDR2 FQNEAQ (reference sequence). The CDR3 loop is CASSLALRGTEAFF. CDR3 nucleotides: TGTGCCAGCAGCTTAGCCCTGAGGGGCACTGAAGCTTTCTTT.